This TCR beta chain emerged from a study of T-cell reconstitution after alpha-beta-depleted transplantation in children. The authors prepared the TCRbeta library with unique molecular identifiers. A single record per CDR3 protein comes from TCRdb applying MiXCR to the PCR reads. The profile shows roughly 90,000 distinct CDR3 sequences, 12% of them singletons. CDR3 length: 13 amino acids. V shed 0 bases and J shed 4 bases, with 9 bases lying between them. The germline CDR1 and CDR2 sequences are DFQATT and SNEGSKA (reference sequence). This clonotype was counted many times. Source: PBMCs from the stem cell graft donor, taken from the stem cell graft. This sequence joins TRBV20-1 and TRBJ1-2; D ambiguous. This sequence was found in a human donor who donated a stem cell graft to a child with inherited bone marrow failure. CDR3 in amino acids: CSARETEAYGYTF. Written as DNA, the CDR3 is TGCAGTGCTAGAGAAACAGAGGCCTATGGCTACACCTTC.